The entry below describes one T cell receptor (beta chain). The data derive from a study of CD8 T cells in ankylosing spondylitis. Trimming stripped 1 base from V and 6 bases from J, with 11 bases between. The CDR3 runs to 14 residues. Germline V gene data show CDR1 as SGDLS and CDR2 as YYNGEE. Each CDR3 protein gets one entry after TCRdb re-called the 5' RACE reads with MiXCR. The table has thousands of distinct CDR3 sequences, around 8.2% seen once. Sequenced sample: blood, either unsorted or a sorted T cell fraction (not recorded which). This chain uses TRBV9 with TRBJ2-1; D ambiguous. This sequence was found in a male donor with ankylosing spondylitis or in good health (not recorded which). CDR3 sequence reads: CASSVRGRINEQFF. Here the CDR3 DNA reads TGTGCCAGCAGCGTACGCGGCAGGATCAATGAGCAGTTCTTC.